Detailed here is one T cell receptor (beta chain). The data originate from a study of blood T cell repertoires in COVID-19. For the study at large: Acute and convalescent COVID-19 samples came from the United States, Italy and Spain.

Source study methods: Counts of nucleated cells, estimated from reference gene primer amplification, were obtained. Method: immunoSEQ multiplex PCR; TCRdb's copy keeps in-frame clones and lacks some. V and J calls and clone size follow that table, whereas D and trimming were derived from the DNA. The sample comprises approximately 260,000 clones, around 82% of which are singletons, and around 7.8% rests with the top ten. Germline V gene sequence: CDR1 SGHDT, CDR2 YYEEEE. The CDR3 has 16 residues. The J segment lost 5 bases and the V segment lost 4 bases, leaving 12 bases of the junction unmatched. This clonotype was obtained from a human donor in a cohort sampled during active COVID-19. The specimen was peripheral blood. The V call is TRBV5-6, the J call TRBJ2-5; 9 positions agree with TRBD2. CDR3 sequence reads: CASSTSRTSVGETQYF. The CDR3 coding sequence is TGTGCCAGCAGCACCAGCCGGACTAGCGTGGGGGAGACCCAGTACTTC.